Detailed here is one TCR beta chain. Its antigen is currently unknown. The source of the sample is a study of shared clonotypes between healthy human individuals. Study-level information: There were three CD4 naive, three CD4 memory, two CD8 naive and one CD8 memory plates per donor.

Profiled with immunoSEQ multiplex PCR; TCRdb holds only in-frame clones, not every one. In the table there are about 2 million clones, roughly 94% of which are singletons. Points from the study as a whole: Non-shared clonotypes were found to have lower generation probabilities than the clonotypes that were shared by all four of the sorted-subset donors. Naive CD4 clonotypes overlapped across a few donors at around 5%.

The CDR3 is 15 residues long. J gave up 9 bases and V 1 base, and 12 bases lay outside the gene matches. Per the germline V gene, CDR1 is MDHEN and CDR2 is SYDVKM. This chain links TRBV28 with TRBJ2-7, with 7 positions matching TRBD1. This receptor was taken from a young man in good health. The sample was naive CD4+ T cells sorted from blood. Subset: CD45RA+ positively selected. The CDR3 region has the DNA TGTGCCAGCAGTTTATCCGGGTGGGCCGACAGGGTGCAGTACTTC. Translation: CASSLSGWADRVQYF.